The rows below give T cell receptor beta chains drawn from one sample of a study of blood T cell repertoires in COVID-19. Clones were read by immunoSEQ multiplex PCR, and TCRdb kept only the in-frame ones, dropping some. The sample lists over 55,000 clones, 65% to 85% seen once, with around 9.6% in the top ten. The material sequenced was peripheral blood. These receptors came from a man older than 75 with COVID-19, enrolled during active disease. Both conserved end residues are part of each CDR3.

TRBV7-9,CASSLVGAGDTEAFF
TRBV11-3,CASSYLQGPGELFF
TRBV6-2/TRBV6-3,CASSTIRTRANTGELFF
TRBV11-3,CASSRGHYNEQFF
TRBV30,CAWSVLEGQGLSTF
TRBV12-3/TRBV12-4,CASSLRTEYEQYF
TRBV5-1,CASSFDTEPTAQGGKGPQHF
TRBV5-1,CASRPNSGEQFF
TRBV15,CATSRGPGQGAGQPQHF
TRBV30,CAWSTLGGGYQETQYF
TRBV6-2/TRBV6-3,CASSRTGNSNQPQHF
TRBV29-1,CSVEGRLAGINEQFF
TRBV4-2,CASSQDVAGGPGTDTQYF
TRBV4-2,CASSPNWGSGEGQPQHF
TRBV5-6,CASSSDRVLYEQYF
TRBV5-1,CASSFLPPRGRASGGELFF
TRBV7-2,CASSLVSSGQETQYF
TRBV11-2,CASSQDTFSNQPQHF
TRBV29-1,CSVEAGDLNEQFF
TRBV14,CASSPLGQGAYGYTF
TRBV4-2,CASSQEGRVRGNTIYF
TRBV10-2,CASSETVNEKLFF
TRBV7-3,CASSPGTATNYGYTF
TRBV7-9,CASSLEEGHGYTF
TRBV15,CATSRGGTGGNTEAFF
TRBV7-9,CASSLGLAGGTDTQYF
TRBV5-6,CASSPRRGLNEKLFF
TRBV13,CASSSRPSGVTGRNTQYF
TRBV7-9,CASSLAGGPDGYTF
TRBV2,CASSALASYNEQFF
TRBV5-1,CASSLAETNTGELFF
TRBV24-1,CATSVSDRHGYTF
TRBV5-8,CASSLVSVTLRGTQETQYF
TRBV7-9,CASSLEGTGNTEAFF
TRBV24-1,CATSESGTAYNEQFF
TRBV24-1,CATSDGGAGPDTGELFF
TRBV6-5,CASSSGGVRNQPQHF
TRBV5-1,CASSLASGGLYNEQFF
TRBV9,CASSPWSNSGTGELFF
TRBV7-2,CASSRDRGDNQPQHF
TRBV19,CASSYGGWGNEQFF
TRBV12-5,CASGFWDTPNYGYTF
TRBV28,CASSLSGAGANVLTF
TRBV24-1,CATSDGDREFF
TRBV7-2,CASSEDRFYGYTF
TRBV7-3,CASSQDRYTDTQYF
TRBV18,CASSPARDGYTF
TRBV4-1,CASSQDGLAGRDEQFF
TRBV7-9,CAGGGGSYNEQFF
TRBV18,CASSPPDRGPEAFF
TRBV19,CASSMTVPGYGYTF
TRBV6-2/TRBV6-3,CASSLNRGGLDTQYF
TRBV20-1,CSARGGGYSNQPQHF
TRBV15,CATSRDQEASRTF
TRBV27,CASSLFQGAPDNEQFF
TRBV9,CASSVGLELYNEQFF
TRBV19,CASSIGGGAVNQPQHF
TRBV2,CATRDRVNSPLHF
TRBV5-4,CASSLDSPAYNEQFF
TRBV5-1,CASSLERGSGRAYNEQFF